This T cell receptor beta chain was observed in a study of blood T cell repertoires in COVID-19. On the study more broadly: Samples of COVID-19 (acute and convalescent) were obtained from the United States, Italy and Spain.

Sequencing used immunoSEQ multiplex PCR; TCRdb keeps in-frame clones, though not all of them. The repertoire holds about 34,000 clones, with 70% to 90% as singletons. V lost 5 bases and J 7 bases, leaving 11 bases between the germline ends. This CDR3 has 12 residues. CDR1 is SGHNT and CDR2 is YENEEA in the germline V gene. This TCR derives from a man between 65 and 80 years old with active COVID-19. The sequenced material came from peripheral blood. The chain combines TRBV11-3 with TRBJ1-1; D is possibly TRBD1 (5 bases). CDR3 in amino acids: CASSEGRGEAFF. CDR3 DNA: TGTGCCAGCAGCGAGGGGCGGGGTGAAGCTTTCTTT.